The next 24 T cell receptor beta chains were all read from a single sample in a study of blood T cell repertoires in COVID-19. Produced via immunoSEQ multiplex PCR; TCRdb's table is partial and in-frame only. The sample has approximately 180,000 clones; 70% to 90% are singletons. Source material: peripheral blood. The origin of the receptors is a man aged 55-75 years with active or convalescent COVID-19.

The J gene is TRBJ2-7, the V gene TRBV9; D perhaps matches TRBD2 (6 bases). Looked up from germline, CDR1 is SGDLS and CDR2 is YYNGEE. The length of the CDR3 is 15 residues. The ends were cut back, 2 bases at V and 5 bases at J, with 17 bases in the middle. Here the CDR3 reads CASSVGGLGGDEQYF. For the CDR3, the DNA is TGTGCCAGCAGCGTCGGTGGACTGGGCGGGGACGAGCAGTACTTC.

V and J are TRBV27 and TRBJ2-7, with a tentative D call TRBD2 (6 bases). V was cut by 6 bases and J by 4 bases, with 19 bases left in between. CDR1 and CDR2 from the germline V gene are MNHEY and SMNVEV (reference sequence). The CDR3 contains 15 residues. CDR3 nucleotide sequence: TGTGCCAGCAGCCCCACGCGGGACGGAGTGTACGAGCAGTACTTC. Translated, it gives CASSPTRDGVYEQYF.

The chain employs TRBV29-1 and TRBJ1-2; maybe TRBD1 (6 bases). The CDR3 length is 13 residues. Trimming cost V 0 bases and J 6 bases, with 11 bases left between them. The germline V gene has CDR1 SQVTM and CDR2 ANQGSEA. This CDR3 reads CSVEERGGDGYTF. CDR3 nucleotides: TGCAGCGTTGAAGAGAGGGGGGGAGATGGCTACACCTTC.

V usage is TRBV3-1 (or the pseudogene TRBV3-2) and J usage is TRBJ2-3, with 9 bases matching TRBD1. The junction had 8 bases not matched to a gene; V was cut back by 4 bases and J by 3 bases. The CDR3 loop spans 16 amino acids. The V gene's germline CDR1 is LGHDT and CDR2 YNNKEL (reference sequence). Here the CDR3 reads CASSPNRGRATDTQYF. The CDR3 nucleotides read TGTGCCAGCAGCCCGAACAGGGGGCGAGCGACAGATACGCAGTATTTT.

With regard to this clone: At one end, the junction sequence differs from germline, possibly due to a read error. This chain joins TRBV5-1 and TRBJ1-1; D ambiguous. The CDR3 length is 14 residues. Germline-derived CDR1 and CDR2 are SGHRS and YFSETQ. CDR3 coding DNA: TGCGCCAGCAGCTTGGCTGAAGTCGGGAGTGAAACTTTCTTT. As protein: CASSLAEVGSETFF.

The rearrangement joins TRBV5-1 to TRBJ2-5; 11 bases align to TRBD1. This CDR3 has 15 residues. Germline V gene lookup returns CDR1 SGHRS and CDR2 YFSETQ. The V and J ends lost 4 bases and 6 bases, in that order; junction bases with no gene match: 8. DNA for the CDR3: TGCGCCAGCAGCGCGGACAGGGGGCGCGAGAAGACCCAGTACTTC. Translating gives CASSADRGREKTQYF.

J is TRBJ2-3 and V is TRBV11-2; possibly TRBD2 for D (6 bases). In germline, CDR1 is SGHAT, CDR2 FQNNGV. The CDR3 covers 17 residues. Trimming took off 5 bases at V and 6 bases at J, with 24 bases between the two ends. CDR3 nucleotide sequence: TGTGCCAGCAGCGATCGCCAGACTAGTATGGTGGCCGATACGCAGTATTTT. Amino acids: CASSDRQTSMVADTQYF.

Only a few counts were recorded for this clone. This chain uses TRBV2 with TRBJ2-3, with 8 bases identical to TRBD2. Trimming removed 7 bases from V and 3 bases from J; junction bases left unmatched: 3. Germline values: CDR1 SNHLY, CDR2 FYNNEI. The CDR3 consists of 13 residues. The CDR3 reads CASNTGGTDTQYF. CDR3 nucleotides: TGTGCCAGCAATACGGGGGGGACAGATACGCAGTATTTT.

This chain connects TRBV19 to TRBJ1-2; no clear D. Germline assignment: CDR1 LNHDA and CDR2 SQIVND (reference sequence). Trimming shortened V by 4 bases and J by 4 bases, and 10 bases separated the two germline ends. The CDR3 loop spans 13 amino acids. The CDR3, as DNA: TGTGCCAGTAGTACACCGGCAGGCTATGGCTACACCTTC. This encodes CASSTPAGYGYTF.

This clone was seen just once. V and J are TRBV5-4 and TRBJ1-2; 8 bases map to TRBD1. With 0 bases clipped from V and 8 bases from J, the junction kept 6 bases outside the gene matches. Per germline, CDR1 SGHNT and CDR2 YYREEE (reference sequence). The CDR3 covers 14 residues. In nucleotides, the CDR3 is TGTGCCAGCAGCTTGGGGCAGGGGGCACAGGGCTACACCTTC. Translated: CASSLGQGAQGYTF.

The rearrangement joins TRBV14 to TRBJ1-2, with D unresolved. CDR1 is SGHDN, CDR2 FVKESK, per germline. This CDR3 is 16 amino acids long. V lost 4 bases, J lost 0 bases, and 15 bases lay in between. The CDR3 DNA reads TGTGCCAGCAGCCCCGGAGGGCACCGTTCTAACTATGGCTACACCTTC. Protein sequence: CASSPGGHRSNYGYTF. The full variable domain, rest sourced from reference TRBV14 and TRBJ1-2, is EAGVTQFPSHSVIEKGQTVTLRCDPISGHDNLYWYRRVMGKEIKFLLHFVKESKQDESGMPNNRFLAERTGGTYSTLKVQPAELEDSGVYFCASSPGGHRSNYGYTFGSGTRLTVV.

The rearrangement joins TRBV12-3 or TRBV12-4 to TRBJ2-7, with 9 bases identical to TRBD1. The CDR3 contains 13 residues. The V segment lost 6 bases and the J segment 4 bases; nucleotides outside the gene matches: 4. CDR3 bases: TGTGCCAGCAGATCTGGACAGGGGTACGAGCAGTACTTC. It is translated as CASRSGQGYEQYF.

This rearrangement joins TRBV4-2 to TRBJ1-5; 12 bases map to TRBD1. CDR3 length: 18 residues. Germline assignment: CDR1 LGHNA and CDR2 YNFKEQ. Trimming at V came to 3 bases and at J to 0 bases, leaving 6 bases not matched to a gene. CDR3 sequence: CASSHGTGGVGSNQPQHF. The CDR3 DNA sequence: TGTGCCAGCAGCCACGGGACAGGGGGCGTTGGTAGCAATCAGCCCCAGCATTTT.

The CDR3 protein is CASRHPRDRGYEQYF. The DNA for the CDR3 is TGTGCCAGCAGACATCCGCGGGACAGGGGCTACGAGCAGTACTTC. The chain is built from TRBV11-2 and TRBJ2-7, with 10 bases lining up with TRBD1. CDR3 length: 15 amino acids. Trimming cost V 6 bases and J 3 bases; bases outside gene matches: 8. Germline CDR1 SGHAT, CDR2 FQNNGV.

V usage is TRBV30 and J usage is TRBJ2-5, with unresolved D. This CDR3 region has 12 residues. The V end lost 4 bases, the J end lost 3 bases, and 9 bases lay between the germline ends. Germline values: CDR1 GTSNPN, CDR2 SVGIG (reference sequence). The CDR3 reads CAWNFGEETQYF. The CDR3 DNA sequence: TGTGCCTGGAACTTCGGAGAAGAGACCCAGTACTTC.

CDR3 bases: TGTGCCAGCAGCTTAAAGGGGCCGTGGTCACCCCTCCACTTT. Amino acids: CASSLKGPWSPLHF. V is TRBV11-1 and J is TRBJ1-6; the D gene is possibly TRBD1 (5 bases). Germline V CDR1 and CDR2: SGHAT, FQDESV (reference sequence). Deletions cut 2 bases from V and 10 bases from J, with 12 bases between. This CDR3 has 14 residues.

The V and J genes are TRBV6-5 and TRBJ1-2; D is ambiguous. Trimming took off 2 bases at V and 8 bases at J, with 15 bases between the two ends. The CDR3 extends over 14 amino acids. CDR1 and CDR2 from the germline V gene are MNHEY and SVGAGI. CDR3 sequence (DNA): TGTGCCAGCAGTTACGGGTCAGGACTTTGGGGCTACACCTTC. As protein: CASSYGSGLWGYTF.

The chain is built from TRBV20-1 and TRBJ1-2, with D possibly matching TRBD1 (5 bases). Germline CDR1 and CDR2: DFQATT and SNEGSKA (reference sequence). The CDR3 runs 13 residues. Trimming left V 4 bases short and J 8 bases short, with 17 bases between. CDR3 region: CSATDRGFGGYTF. CDR3 bases: TGCAGTGCTACTGATAGGGGCTTTGGAGGCTACACCTTC.

The chain carries TRBV2 and TRBJ1-1, with a possible D match to TRBD1 (5 bases). The CDR3 runs 14 residues. From germline, CDR1 is SNHLY and CDR2 FYNNEI. With 0 bases removed from V and 5 bases from J, the gap between germline ends came to 10 bases. DNA of the CDR3: TGTGCCAGCAGTGAAGCGCGGGGGAGGACTGAAGCTTTCTTT. As protein: CASSEARGRTEAFF.

The J gene is TRBJ1-4, the V gene TRBV5-4; TRBD1 aligns across 8 bases. The V and J ends lost 1 base and 8 bases, in that order; junction bases with no gene match: 4. Germline CDR1 and CDR2: SGHNT and YYREEE (reference sequence). This CDR3 comprises 14 residues. The CDR3 DNA is TGTGCCAGCAGCTTGTTTGGGGACAGGGAAAAACTGTTTTTT. Translating it yields CASSLFGDREKLFF.

This clone was picked up one time. The chain joins TRBV3-1 (or the pseudogene TRBV3-2) to TRBJ2-2; D is possibly TRBD1 (6 bases). Germline V gene sequence: CDR1 LGHDT, CDR2 YNNKEL (reference sequence). The CDR3 spans 15 residues. V lost 0 bases, J lost 7 bases, and 12 bases lay in between. Here the CDR3 reads CASSQDMRGGGELFF. The CDR3 DNA reads as TGTGCCAGCAGCCAAGATATGCGAGGGGGCGGGGAGCTGTTTTTT.

The chain is built from TRBV6-4 and TRBJ1-2; D gene ambiguous. The CDR3 loop spans 17 amino acids. CDR1 MRHNA and CDR2 SNTAGT come from the germline V gene. V dropped 2 bases and J dropped 4 bases, with 20 bases sitting between them. CDR3 region: CASSDVFRVAGLYGYTF. The CDR3 nucleotides read TGTGCCAGCAGTGACGTATTTCGCGTTGCAGGTCTCTATGGCTACACCTTC.

The V call is TRBV7-8, the J call TRBJ1-4; perhaps TRBD1 as D (6 bases). Trimming shortened V by 8 bases and J by 5 bases, and 18 bases separated the two germline ends. CDR1 and CDR2 from the germline V gene are SGHVS and FQNEAQ. CDR3 length: 15 amino acids. CDR3 sequence reads: CASRWRGARNEKLFF. The DNA of the CDR3 is TGTGCCAGCCGATGGCGGGGGGCGAGGAATGAAAAACTGTTTTTT.

This rearrangement joins TRBV28 to TRBJ1-2; TRBD1 matches 8 bases. CDR1 and CDR2 from the germline V gene are MDHEN and SYDVKM. V dropped 5 bases and J dropped 4; count of bases not matched to a gene: 9. This CDR3 comprises 15 residues. The CDR3 here is CASSLRGRDTYGYTF. DNA for the CDR3: TGTGCCAGCAGTCTCAGGGGGCGCGACACCTATGGCTACACCTTC.